The clone carrying this T cell receptor beta chain has just a few counts. The data were obtained in a study of type 1 regulatory T cells. Study context: T-allo10 is a Tr1-enriched, alloantigen-specific CD4 T cell product made in vitro.

TCRdb fed the reads into MiXCR, producing one record per CDR3 protein. The sample has 80,000 to 100,000 distinct CDR3 sequences, roughly 28% seen once. The sample consisted of CD4+ T cells, either the whole sample or a sorted fraction (not recorded which). The receptor was isolated from a human donor in good health.

The CDR3 region has the DNA TGTGCCAGCAGCTCAACAGGGGGTTCTTCGGAGACCCAGTACTTC. The encoded protein is CASSSTGGSSETQYF. The chain couples TRBV7-7 to TRBJ2-5, with 8 bases identical to TRBD1. J gave up 5 bases and V 4 bases, and 9 bases lay outside the gene matches. Germline V gene lookup returns CDR1 SSHAT and CDR2 FNYEAQ (reference sequence). The CDR3 contains 15 residues.